This entry is about one TCR beta chain. Those enrolled, adults aged roughly 18 to 89 years, came from roughly 23 US areas. J gave up 4 bases and V 6 bases, and 3 bases lay outside the gene matches. The CDR3 covers 12 residues. From germline, CDR1 is LNHDA and CDR2 SQIVND (reference sequence). The data belong to a study of blood T cell repertoires in COVID-19. Study context: The United States, Italy and Spain supplied acute and convalescent COVID-19 samples. Sample material is recorded as cDNA or gDNA derived from T cells, B-cell-depleted T cells, or PBMCs.

Original methodology: Quantification of nucleated cells was approximated via reference gene primer amplification. Produced via immunoSEQ multiplex PCR; TCRdb's table is partial and in-frame only. The DNA was the basis for D and trimming; V, J and clone size are from that table. The sample has 200,000 to 250,000 clones; 65% to 90% are singletons. The sequence came from a middle-aged woman with acute COVID-19. The chain combines TRBV19 with TRBJ2-7; TRBD1 agrees at 7 bases. Input material: PBMCs or T cells enriched from blood (not recorded which). The CDR3 DNA follows: TGTGCCAGTAGCCTACAGGGGTACGAGCAGTACTTC. This gives the protein CASSLQGYEQYF.